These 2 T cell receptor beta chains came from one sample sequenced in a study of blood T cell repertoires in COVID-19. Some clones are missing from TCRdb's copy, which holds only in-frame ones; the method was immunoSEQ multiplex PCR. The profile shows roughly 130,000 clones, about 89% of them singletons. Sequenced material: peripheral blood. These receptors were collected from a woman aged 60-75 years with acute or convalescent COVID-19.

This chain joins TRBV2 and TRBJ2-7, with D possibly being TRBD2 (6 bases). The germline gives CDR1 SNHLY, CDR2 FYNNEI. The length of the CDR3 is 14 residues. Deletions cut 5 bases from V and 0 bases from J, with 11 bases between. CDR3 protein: CASSLDYLSYEQYF. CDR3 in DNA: TGTGCCAGCAGTCTGGACTATCTCTCCTACGAGCAGTACTTC. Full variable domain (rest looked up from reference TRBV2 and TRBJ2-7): EPEVTQTPSHQVTQMGQEVILRCVPISNHLYFYWYRQILGQKVEFLVSFYNNEISEKSEIFDDQFSVERPDGSNFTLKIRSTKLEDSAMYFCASSLDYLSYEQYFGPGTRLTVT.

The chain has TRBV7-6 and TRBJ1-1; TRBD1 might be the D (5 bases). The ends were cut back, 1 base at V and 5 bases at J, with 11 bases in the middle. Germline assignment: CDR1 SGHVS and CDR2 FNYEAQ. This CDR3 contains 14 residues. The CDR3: CASSLGWEGTEAFF. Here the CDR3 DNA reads TGTGCCAGCAGCTTAGGTTGGGAGGGGACTGAAGCTTTCTTT.